This TCR beta chain comes out of a study of shared clonotypes between healthy human individuals. Study-level findings and limits: Among donors, sharing of clonotypes was expected to be affected by sequencing depth. Large depth notwithstanding, sorted-subset sequencing proved incomplete by rarefaction. Across subsets, estimated richness was generally greater for naive than for memory populations.

This clone occurred a few times. Its antigen is as yet unknown. Clones were read by immunoSEQ multiplex PCR, and TCRdb kept only the in-frame ones, dropping some. The sample contains under 1,100,000 clones, around 78% of which appear only once. CDR3 size: 14 residues. V lost 5 bases and J lost 5; bases outside the gene matches: 6. Per the germline V gene, CDR1 is SGHVS and CDR2 is FQNEAQ. This clonotype was sampled from a man between 18 and 29 years old in good health. Some clones in this sample may be carry-over from other donors' samples. V and J are TRBV7-8 and TRBJ2-5; 9 bases line up with TRBD1. Sequencing was done on a sample of memory CD4+ T cells from PBMCs. Subset defined: CD45RA-negative fraction. The CDR3 DNA sequence: TGTGCCAGCAGCCAACAGGGGGCGTCTGAGACCCAGTACTTC. Protein sequence: CASSQQGASETQYF.